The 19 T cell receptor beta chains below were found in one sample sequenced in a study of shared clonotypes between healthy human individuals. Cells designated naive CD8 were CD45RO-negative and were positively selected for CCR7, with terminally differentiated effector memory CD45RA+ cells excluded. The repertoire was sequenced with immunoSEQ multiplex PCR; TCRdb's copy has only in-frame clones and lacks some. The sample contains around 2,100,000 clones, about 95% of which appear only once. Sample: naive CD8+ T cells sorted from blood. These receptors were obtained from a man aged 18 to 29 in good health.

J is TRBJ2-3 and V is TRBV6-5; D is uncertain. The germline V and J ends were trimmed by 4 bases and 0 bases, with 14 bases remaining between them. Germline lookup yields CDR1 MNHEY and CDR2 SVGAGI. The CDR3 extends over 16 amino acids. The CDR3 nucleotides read TGTGCCAGCAGTTCGACCGAAACGACCAGCACAGATACGCAGTATTTT. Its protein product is CASSSTETTSTDTQYF.

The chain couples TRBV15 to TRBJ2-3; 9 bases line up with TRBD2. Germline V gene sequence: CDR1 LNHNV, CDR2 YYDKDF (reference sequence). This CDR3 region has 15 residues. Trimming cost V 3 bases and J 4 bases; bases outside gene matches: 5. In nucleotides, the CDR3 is TGTGCCACCAGCAGTAGCGGGAGTCGCGCAGATACGCAGTATTTT. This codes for CATSSSGSRADTQYF.

This chain's CDR3 is CASSLGAAGELFF. The CDR3 DNA sequence: TGTGCCAGCAGCCTTGGGGCTGCCGGGGAGCTGTTTTTT. The rearrangement joins TRBV6-5 to TRBJ2-2; D is possibly TRBD1 (5 bases). V lost 6 bases, J lost 6 bases, and 11 bases lay in between. This CDR3 is built from 13 residues. CDR1 and CDR2 from the germline V gene are MNHEY and SVGAGI.

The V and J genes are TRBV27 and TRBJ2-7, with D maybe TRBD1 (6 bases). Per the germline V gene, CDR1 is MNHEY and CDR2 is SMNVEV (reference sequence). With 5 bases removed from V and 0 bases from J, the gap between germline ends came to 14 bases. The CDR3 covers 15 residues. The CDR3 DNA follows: TGTGCCAGCAGTCATGACAGGAAAGACTCCTACGAGCAGTACTTC. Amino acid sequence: CASSHDRKDSYEQYF.

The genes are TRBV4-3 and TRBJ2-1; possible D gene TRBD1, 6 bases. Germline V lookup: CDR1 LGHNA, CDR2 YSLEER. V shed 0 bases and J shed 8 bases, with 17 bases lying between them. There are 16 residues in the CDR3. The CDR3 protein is CASSQDLTGAYDEQFF. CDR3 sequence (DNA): TGCGCCAGCAGCCAAGATTTGACAGGTGCTTATGATGAGCAGTTCTTC.

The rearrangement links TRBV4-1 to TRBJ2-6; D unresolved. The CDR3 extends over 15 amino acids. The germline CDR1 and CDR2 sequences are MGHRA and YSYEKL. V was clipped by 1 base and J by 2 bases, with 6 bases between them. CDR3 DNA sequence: TGCGCCAGCAGCCAAGGGGCGCCTGGGGCCAACGTCCTGACTTTC. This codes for CASSQGAPGANVLTF.

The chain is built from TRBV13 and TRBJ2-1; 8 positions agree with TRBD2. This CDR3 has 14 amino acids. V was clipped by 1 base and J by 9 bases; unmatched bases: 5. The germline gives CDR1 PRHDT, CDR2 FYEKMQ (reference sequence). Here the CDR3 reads CASSLAGGGGEQFF. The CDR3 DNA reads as TGTGCCAGCAGCTTAGCCGGGGGGGGCGGTGAGCAGTTCTTC.

The CDR3 is CASSFGFGTEEFYNSPLHF. Written as DNA, the CDR3 is TGTGCCAGCAGCTTTGGATTCGGGACAGAAGAATTCTATAATTCACCCCTCCACTTT. The V gene is TRBV5-6, the J gene TRBJ1-6, with 7 bases matching TRBD1. The CDR3 loop spans 19 amino acids. From germline, CDR1 is SGHDT and CDR2 YYEEEE. V trimming: 2 bases; J trimming: 3 bases; junction bases outside the gene matches: 14.

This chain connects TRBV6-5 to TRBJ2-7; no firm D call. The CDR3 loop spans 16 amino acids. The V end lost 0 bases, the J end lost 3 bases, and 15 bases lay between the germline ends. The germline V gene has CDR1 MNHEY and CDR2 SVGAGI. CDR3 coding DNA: TGTGCCAGCAGTTACTCGACGGGCCAACGCCACTACGAGCAGTACTTC. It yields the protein CASSYSTGQRHYEQYF.

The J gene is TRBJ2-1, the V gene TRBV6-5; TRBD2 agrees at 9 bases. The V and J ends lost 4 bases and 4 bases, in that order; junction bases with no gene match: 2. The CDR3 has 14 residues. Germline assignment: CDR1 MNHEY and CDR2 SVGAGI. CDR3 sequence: CASSWREGYNEQFF. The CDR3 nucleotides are TGTGCCAGCAGTTGGCGGGAGGGTTACAATGAGCAGTTCTTC.

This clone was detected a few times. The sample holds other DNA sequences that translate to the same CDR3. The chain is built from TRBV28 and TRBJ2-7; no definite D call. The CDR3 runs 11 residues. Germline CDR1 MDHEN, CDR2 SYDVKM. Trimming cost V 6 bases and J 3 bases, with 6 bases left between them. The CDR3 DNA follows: TGTGCCAGCAGCCCTAACTACGAGCAGTACTTC. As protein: CASSPNYEQYF. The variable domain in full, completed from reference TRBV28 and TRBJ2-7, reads DVKVTQSSRYLVKRTGEKVFLECVQDMDHENMFWYRQDPGLGLRLIYFSYDVKMKEKGDIPEGYSVSREKKERFSLILESASTNQTSMYLCASSPNYEQYFGPGTRLTVT.

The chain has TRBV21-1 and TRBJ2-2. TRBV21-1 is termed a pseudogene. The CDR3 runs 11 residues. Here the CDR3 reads CASNPRGELFF. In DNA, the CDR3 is TGTGCCAGCAACCCAAGAGGGGAGCTGTTTTTT.

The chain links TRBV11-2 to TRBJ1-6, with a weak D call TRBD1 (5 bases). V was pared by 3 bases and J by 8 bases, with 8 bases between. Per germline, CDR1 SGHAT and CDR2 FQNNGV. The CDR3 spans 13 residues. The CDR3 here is CASSLGGYSPLHF. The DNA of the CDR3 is TGTGCCAGCAGCTTGGGGGGTTATTCACCCCTCCACTTT.

Here the CDR3 DNA reads TGTGCCAGCAGCGTAGTCTCTACGGGAGTTTTGGGCACAGATACGCAGTATTTT. Its translation is CASSVVSTGVLGTDTQYF. V is TRBV9 and J is TRBJ2-3; tentatively, D is TRBD2 (6 bases). Between the trimmed V and J ends, which lost 0 bases and 1 base, there was a span of 18 bases. CDR1 is SGDLS, CDR2 YYNGEE, per germline. The length of the CDR3 is 18 residues.

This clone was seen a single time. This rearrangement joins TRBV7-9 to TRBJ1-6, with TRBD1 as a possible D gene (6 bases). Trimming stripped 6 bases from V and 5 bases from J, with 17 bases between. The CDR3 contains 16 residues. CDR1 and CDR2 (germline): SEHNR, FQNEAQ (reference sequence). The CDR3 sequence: CASSKFGRTDNSPLHF. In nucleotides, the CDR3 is TGTGCCAGCAGTAAGTTTGGGAGGACAGATAATTCACCCCTCCACTTT.

The DNA of the CDR3 is TGTGCCAGCAGCTTAGATGTCGGGACAGGGGACCACGAGCAGTACTTC. It encodes CASSLDVGTGDHEQYF. The chain links TRBV7-9 to TRBJ2-7; 10 bases agree with TRBD1. V lost 1 base to trimming and J lost 5 bases; unmatched junction nucleotides: 8. Germline lookup yields CDR1 SEHNR and CDR2 FQNEAQ (reference sequence). The CDR3 consists of 16 residues.

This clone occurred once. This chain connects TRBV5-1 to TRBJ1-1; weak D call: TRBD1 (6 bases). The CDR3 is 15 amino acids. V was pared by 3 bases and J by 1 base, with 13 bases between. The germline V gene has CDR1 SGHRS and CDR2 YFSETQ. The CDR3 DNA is TGCGCCAGCAGCTGGGGGCTAACAGGGAACACTGAAGCTTTCTTT. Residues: CASSWGLTGNTEAFF.

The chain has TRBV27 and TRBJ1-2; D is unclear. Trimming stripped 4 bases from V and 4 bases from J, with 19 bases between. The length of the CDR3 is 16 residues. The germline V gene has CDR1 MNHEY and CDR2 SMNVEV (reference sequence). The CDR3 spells CASSSDQAFRFYGYTF. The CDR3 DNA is TGTGCCAGCAGTTCCGATCAAGCCTTCCGTTTCTATGGCTACACCTTC.

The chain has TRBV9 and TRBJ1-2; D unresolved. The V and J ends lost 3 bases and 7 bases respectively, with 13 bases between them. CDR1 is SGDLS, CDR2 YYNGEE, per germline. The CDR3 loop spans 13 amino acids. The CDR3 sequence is CASSAVRYGGYTF. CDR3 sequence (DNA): TGTGCCAGCAGCGCGGTGAGGTACGGTGGCTACACCTTC.